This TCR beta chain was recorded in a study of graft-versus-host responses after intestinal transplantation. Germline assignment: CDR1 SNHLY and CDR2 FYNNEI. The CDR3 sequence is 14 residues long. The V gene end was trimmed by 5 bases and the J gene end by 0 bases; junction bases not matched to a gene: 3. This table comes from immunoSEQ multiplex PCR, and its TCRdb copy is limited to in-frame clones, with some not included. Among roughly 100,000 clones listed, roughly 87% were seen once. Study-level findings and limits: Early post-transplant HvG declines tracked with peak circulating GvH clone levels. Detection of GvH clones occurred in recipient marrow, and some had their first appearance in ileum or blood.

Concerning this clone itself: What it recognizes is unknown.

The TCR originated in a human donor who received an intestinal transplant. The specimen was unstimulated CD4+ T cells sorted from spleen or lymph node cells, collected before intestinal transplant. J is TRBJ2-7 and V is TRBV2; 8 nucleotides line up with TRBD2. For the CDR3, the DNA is TGTGCCAGCAGTACTAGCGGAAGCTCCTACGAGCAGTACTTC. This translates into CASSTSGSSYEQYF.